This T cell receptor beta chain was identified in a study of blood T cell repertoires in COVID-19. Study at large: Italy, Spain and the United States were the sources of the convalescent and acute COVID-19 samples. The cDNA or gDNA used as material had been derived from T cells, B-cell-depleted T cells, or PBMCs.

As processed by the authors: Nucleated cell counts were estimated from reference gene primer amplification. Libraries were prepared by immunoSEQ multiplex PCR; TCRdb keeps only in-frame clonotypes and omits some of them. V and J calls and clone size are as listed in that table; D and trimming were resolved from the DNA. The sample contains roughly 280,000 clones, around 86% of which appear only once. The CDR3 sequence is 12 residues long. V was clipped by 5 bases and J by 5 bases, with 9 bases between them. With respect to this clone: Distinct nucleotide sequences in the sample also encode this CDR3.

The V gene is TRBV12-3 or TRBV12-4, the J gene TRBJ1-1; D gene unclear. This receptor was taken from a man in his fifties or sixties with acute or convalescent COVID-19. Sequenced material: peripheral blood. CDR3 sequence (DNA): TGTGCCAGCAGTCCCCGGAGAACTGAAGCTTTCTTT. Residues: CASSPRRTEAFF.